This TCR beta chain was documented in a study of OX40 agonist ivuxolimab in advanced cancers. Remarks on this clone: The antigen remains unidentified.

Study-level results: CD8+ T cells were the subset that, on average, had more expanded clones than CD4+.

Produced via immunoSEQ multiplex PCR; TCRdb's table is partial and in-frame only. Seen here are 65,000 to 100,000 clones, 90% observed once, and the top ten hold 0.33%. V was pared by 3 bases and J by 4 bases, with 8 bases of the junction left unmatched. Per germline, CDR1 SGHDT and CDR2 YYEEEE. The CDR3 has 17 residues. The receptor was isolated from an adult with an advanced solid tumor such as melanoma, head and neck, liver or kidney cancer. Material: CD4+ or CD8+ T cells sorted from blood, obtained in a trial of the OX40 agonist ivuxolimab. The chain uses TRBV5-6 and TRBJ2-1; 12 nucleotides agree with TRBD2. The CDR3 nucleotides read TGTGCCAGCAGCTACCCCGGGACTAGCGGGCCTTACAATGAGCAGTTCTTC. Translating it yields CASSYPGTSGPYNEQFF.